This T cell receptor (beta chain) emerged from a study of blood T cell repertoires in COVID-19. The repertoire was sequenced with immunoSEQ multiplex PCR; TCRdb's copy has only in-frame clones and lacks some. The table shows about 180,000 clones, with about 81% occurring only once. The CDR3 sequence is 14 residues long. V dropped 3 bases and J dropped 6 bases, with 12 bases sitting between them. Germline V gives CDR1 SNHLY, CDR2 FYNNEI. Sequenced: peripheral blood. The TCR comes from a woman at least 80 years old with COVID-19, enrolled during active disease. The V call is TRBV2, the J call TRBJ2-1, with a weak D call TRBD2 (5 bases). The CDR3 is CASSDPGFANEQFF. The CDR3 region has the DNA TGTGCCAGCAGTGACCCGGGGTTTGCCAATGAGCAGTTCTTC.